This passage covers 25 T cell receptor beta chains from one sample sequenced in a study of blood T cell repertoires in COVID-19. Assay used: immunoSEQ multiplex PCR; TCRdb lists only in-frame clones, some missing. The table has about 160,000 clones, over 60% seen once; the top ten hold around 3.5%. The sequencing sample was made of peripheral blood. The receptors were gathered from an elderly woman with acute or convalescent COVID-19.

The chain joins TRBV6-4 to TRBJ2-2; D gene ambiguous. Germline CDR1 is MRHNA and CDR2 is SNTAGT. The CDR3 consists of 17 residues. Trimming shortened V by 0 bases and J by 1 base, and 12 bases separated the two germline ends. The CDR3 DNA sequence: TGTGCCAGCAGTGACTCGAGGCTTTCTCTGAACACCGGGGAGCTGTTTTTT. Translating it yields CASSDSRLSLNTGELFF.

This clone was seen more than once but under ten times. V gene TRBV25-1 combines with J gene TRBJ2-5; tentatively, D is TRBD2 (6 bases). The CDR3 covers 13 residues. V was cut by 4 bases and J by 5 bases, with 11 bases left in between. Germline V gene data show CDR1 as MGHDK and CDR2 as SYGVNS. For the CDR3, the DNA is TGTGCCAGCAGTGGCTATGGGGGGGAGACCCAGTACTTC. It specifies CASSGYGGETQYF.

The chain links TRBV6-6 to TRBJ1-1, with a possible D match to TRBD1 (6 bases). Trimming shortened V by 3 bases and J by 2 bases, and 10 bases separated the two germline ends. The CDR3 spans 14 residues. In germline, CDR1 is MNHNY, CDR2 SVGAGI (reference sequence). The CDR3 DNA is TGTGCCAGCAGTTATCAGGGGACCAACACTGAAGCTTTCTTT. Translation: CASSYQGTNTEAFF.

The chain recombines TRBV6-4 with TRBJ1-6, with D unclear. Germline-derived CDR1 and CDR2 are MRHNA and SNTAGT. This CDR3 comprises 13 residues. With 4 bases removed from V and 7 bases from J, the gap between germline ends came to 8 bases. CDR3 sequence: CASSATENSPLHF. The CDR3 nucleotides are TGTGCCAGCAGTGCCACAGAAAATTCACCCCTCCACTTT.

The CDR3 region is CASSAGTGLENYGYTF. The CDR3 coding sequence is TGCGCCAGCAGCGCGGGGACAGGGCTGGAAAACTATGGCTACACCTTC. The rearrangement joins TRBV5-1 to TRBJ1-2; 9 bases map to TRBD1. V trimming: 4 bases; J trimming: 2 bases; junction bases outside the gene matches: 9. This CDR3 comprises 16 residues. From germline, CDR1 is SGHRS and CDR2 YFSETQ.

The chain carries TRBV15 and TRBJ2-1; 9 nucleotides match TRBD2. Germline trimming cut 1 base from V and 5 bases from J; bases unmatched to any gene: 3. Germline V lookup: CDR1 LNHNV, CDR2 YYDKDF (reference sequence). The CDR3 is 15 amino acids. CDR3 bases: TGTGCCACCAGCAGAGCAATAGCGGGGGACAATGAGCAGTTCTTC. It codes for CATSRAIAGDNEQFF. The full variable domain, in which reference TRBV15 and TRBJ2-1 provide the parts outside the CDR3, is DAMVIQNPRYQVTQFGKPVTLSCSQTLNHNVMYWYQQKSSQAPKLLFHYYDKDFNNEADTPDNFQSRRPNTSFCFLDIRSPGLGDTAMYLCATSRAIAGDNEQFFGPGTRLTVL.

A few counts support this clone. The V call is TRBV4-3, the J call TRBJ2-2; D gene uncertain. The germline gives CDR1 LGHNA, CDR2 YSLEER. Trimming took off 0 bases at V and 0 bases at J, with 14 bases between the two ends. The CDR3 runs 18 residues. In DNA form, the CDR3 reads TGCGCCAGCAGCCAAGATTCCCTAGGAGCGTCGAACACCGGGGAGCTGTTTTTT. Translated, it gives CASSQDSLGASNTGELFF.

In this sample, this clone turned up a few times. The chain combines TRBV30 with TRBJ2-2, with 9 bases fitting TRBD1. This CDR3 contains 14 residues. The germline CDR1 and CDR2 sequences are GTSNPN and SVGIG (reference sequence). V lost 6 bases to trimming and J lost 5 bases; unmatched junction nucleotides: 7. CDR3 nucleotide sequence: TGTGCCTGCACGGGACAGGGAAGAACCGGGGAGCTGTTTTTT. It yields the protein CACTGQGRTGELFF.

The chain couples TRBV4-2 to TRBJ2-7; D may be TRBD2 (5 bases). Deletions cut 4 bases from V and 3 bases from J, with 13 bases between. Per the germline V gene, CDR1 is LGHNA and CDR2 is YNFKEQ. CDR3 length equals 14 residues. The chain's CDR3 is CASSPGNGNYEQYF. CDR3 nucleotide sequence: TGTGCCAGCAGCCCCGGGAACGGTAACTACGAGCAGTACTTC.

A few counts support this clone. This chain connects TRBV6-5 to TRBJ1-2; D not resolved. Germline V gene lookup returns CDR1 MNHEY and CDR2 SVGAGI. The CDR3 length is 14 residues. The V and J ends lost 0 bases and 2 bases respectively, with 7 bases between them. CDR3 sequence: CASSYSRRNYGYTF. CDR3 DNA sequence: TGTGCCAGCAGTTACTCGAGGCGAAACTATGGCTACACCTTC.

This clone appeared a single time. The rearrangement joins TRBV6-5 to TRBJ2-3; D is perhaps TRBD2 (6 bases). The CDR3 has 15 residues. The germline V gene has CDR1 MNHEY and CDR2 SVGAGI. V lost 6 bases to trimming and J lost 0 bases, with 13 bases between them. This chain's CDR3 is CASRLPGVSTDTQYF. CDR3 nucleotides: TGTGCCAGCAGGTTACCGGGGGTAAGCACAGATACGCAGTATTTT.

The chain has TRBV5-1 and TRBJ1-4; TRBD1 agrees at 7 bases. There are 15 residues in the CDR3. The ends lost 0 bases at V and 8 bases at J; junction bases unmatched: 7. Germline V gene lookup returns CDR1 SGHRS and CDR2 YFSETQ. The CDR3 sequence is CASSLDAGGREKLFF. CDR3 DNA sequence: TGCGCCAGCAGCTTGGATGCAGGGGGGCGAGAAAAACTGTTTTTT.

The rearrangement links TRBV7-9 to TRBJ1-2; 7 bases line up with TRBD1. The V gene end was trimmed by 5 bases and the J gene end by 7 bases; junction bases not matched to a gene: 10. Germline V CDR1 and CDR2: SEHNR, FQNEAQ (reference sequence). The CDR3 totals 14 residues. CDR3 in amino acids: CASSLQGNSLGYTF. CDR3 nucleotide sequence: TGTGCCAGCAGCCTACAGGGGAACTCCCTTGGCTACACCTTC.

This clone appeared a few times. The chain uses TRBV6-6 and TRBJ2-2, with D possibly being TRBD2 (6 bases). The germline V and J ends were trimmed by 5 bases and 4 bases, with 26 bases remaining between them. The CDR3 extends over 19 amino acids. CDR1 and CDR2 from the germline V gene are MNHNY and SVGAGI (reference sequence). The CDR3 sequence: CASSPDGTGVVGGTGELFF. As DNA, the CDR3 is TGTGCCAGCAGTCCTGACGGAACAGGCGTAGTCGGGGGCACCGGGGAGCTGTTTTTT.

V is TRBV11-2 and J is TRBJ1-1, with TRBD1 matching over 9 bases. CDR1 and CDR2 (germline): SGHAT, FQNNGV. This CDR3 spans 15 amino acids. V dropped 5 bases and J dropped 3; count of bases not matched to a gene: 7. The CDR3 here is CASSAGTGIHTEAFF. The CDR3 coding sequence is TGTGCCAGCAGCGCGGGGACAGGGATCCACACTGAAGCTTTCTTT.

CDR3 in DNA: TGTGCCAGCAGCTTATTTAGCGGGAGAAGGAATGAGCAGTTCTTC. Encoded protein: CASSLFSGRRNEQFF. This chain connects TRBV7-9 to TRBJ2-1; TRBD2 aligns across 9 bases. The V and J ends lost 2 bases and 7 bases, in that order; junction bases with no gene match: 6. The CDR3 runs 15 residues. Looked up from germline, CDR1 is SEHNR and CDR2 is FQNEAQ (reference sequence). The variable domain in full, with the rest retrieved from reference TRBV7-9 and TRBJ2-1, is DTGVSQNPRHKITKRGQNVTFRCDPISEHNRLYWYRQTLGQGPEFLTYFQNEAQLEKSRLLSDRFSAERPKGSFSTLEIQRTEQGDSAMYLCASSLFSGRRNEQFFGPGTRLTVL.

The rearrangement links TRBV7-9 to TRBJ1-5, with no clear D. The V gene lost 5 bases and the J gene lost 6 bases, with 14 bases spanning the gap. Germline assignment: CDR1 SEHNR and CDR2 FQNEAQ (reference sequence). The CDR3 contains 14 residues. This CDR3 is CASSLDGEVQPQHF. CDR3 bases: TGTGCCAGCAGCCTAGATGGGGAGGTTCAGCCCCAGCATTTT.

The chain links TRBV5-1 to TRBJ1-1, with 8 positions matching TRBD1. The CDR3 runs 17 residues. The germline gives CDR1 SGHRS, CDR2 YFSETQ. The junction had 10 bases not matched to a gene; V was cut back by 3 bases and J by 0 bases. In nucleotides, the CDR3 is TGCGCCAGCAGCTCTCAGCCACAGGGGGGAGTGAACACTGAAGCTTTCTTT. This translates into CASSSQPQGGVNTEAFF. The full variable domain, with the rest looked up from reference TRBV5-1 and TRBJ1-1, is KAGVTQTPRYLIKTRGQQVTLSCSPISGHRSVSWYQQTPGQGLQFLFEYFSETQRNKGNFPGRFSGRQFSNSRSEMNVSTLELGDSALYLCASSSQPQGGVNTEAFFGQGTRLTVV.

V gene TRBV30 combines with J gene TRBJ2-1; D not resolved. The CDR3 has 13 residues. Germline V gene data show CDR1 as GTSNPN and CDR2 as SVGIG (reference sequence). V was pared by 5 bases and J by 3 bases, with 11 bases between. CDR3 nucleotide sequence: TGTGCCTGGGTTCCGTCCTACTACAATGAGCAGTTCTTC. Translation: CAWVPSYYNEQFF.

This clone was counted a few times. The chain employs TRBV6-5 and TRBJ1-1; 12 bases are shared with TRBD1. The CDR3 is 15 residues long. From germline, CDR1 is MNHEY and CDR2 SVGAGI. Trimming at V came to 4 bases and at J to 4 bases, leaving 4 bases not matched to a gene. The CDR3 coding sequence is TGTGCCAGCAGTTGGGACAGGGGGCTTGGCACTGAAGCTTTCTTT. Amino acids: CASSWDRGLGTEAFF.

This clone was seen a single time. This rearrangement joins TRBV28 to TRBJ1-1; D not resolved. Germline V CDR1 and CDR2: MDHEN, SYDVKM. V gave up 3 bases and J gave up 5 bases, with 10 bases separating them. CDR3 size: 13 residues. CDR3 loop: CASSLSPGTEAFF. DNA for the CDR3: TGTGCCAGCAGTTTGTCCCCGGGAACTGAAGCTTTCTTT.

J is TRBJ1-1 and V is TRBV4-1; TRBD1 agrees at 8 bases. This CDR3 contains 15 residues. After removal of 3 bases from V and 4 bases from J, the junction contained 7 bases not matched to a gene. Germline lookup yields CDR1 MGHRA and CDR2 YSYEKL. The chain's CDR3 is CASSQDRVVVTEAFF. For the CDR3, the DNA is TGCGCCAGCAGCCAGGACAGGGTAGTTGTCACTGAAGCTTTCTTT.

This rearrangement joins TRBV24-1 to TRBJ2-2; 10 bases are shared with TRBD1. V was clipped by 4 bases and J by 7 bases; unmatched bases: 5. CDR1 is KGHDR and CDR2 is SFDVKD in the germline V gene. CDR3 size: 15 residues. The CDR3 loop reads CATSEEGQGFGELFF. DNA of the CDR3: TGTGCCACCAGTGAAGAGGGACAGGGGTTCGGGGAGCTGTTTTTT.

Here the CDR3 reads CASSYLGHTGELFF. CDR3 nucleotides: TGTGCCAGCAGTTACCTTGGCCACACCGGGGAGCTGTTTTTT. The chain links TRBV6-2 or TRBV6-3 to TRBJ2-2; the D is unclear. The length of the CDR3 is 14 residues. Germline-derived CDR1 and CDR2 are MNHEY and SVGEGT. Trimming took 2 bases from V and 3 from J, leaving 7 bases between them.

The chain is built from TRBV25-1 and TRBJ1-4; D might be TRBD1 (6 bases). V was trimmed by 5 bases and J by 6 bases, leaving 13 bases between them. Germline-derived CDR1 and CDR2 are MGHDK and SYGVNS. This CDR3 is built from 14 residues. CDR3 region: CASSKQGLDEKLFF. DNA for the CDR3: TGTGCCAGCAGTAAACAGGGTTTGGATGAAAAACTGTTTTTT.